This T cell receptor beta chain is drawn from a study of T cell changes during pregnancy in multiple sclerosis. Clones were read by immunoSEQ multiplex PCR, and TCRdb kept only the in-frame ones, dropping some. The sample gives 70,000 to 95,000 clones, approximately 94% of which show up once; 2% to 2.5% is in the top ten. The material was peripheral blood, obtained in the third trimester of pregnancy. The TCR comes from a female donor with multiple sclerosis, enrolled in a pregnancy study.

CDR3 bases: TGTGCCAGCAGCTTAGCGGGAGGCAGCCAAGAGACCCAGTACTTC. Translating it yields CASSLAGGSQETQYF. This chain connects TRBV7-9 to TRBJ2-5; a weak D match, TRBD2 (6 bases). This CDR3 has 15 amino acids. Trimming took off 0 bases at V and 1 base at J, with 9 bases between the two ends. Germline V gives CDR1 SEHNR, CDR2 FQNEAQ (reference sequence). The variable domain in full, completed from reference TRBV7-9 and TRBJ2-5, reads DTGVSQNPRHKITKRGQNVTFRCDPISEHNRLYWYRQTLGQGPEFLTYFQNEAQLEKSRLLSDRFSAERPKGSFSTLEIQRTEQGDSAMYLCASSLAGGSQETQYFGPGTRLLVL.